This TCR beta chain was captured in a study of shared clonotypes between healthy human individuals (dated by TCRdb to 2020 to 2022). With regard to the full study: The cohort comprised a couple of women and a few men aged 18 to 49 years. Per donor, three plates each were used for CD4 naive and CD4 memory, two for CD8 naive, and one for CD8 memory. To estimate repertoire size and how much clonotype sharing occurs between individuals, the study deeply sequenced the blood TCR repertoires of roughly 5 healthy adults. To increase sequencing depth and limit assay-specific biases, TCR repertoire library preparation and sequencing were carried out by different laboratories using diverse techniques. Each donor's leukapheresis produced roughly between roughly 0.85 and 9.5 billion PBMCs.

Trimmed from V: 4 bases; trimmed from J: 3 bases; junction bases lacking a gene match: 9. The CDR3 numbers 17 residues from cysteine through phenylalanine. Only CDR3 DNA remains: 51 bases, in frame from the first base. CDR1 and CDR2, looked up from the germline V gene, are SNHLY and FYNNEI. Notes on this clone: What antigen it recognizes has not been identified. Qualities for individual bases were not recorded, and no much larger clone is one base off.

TCR CDR3 regions were amplified from genomic DNA by multiplex PCR using the deep immunoSEQ assay. Extracted genomic DNA from each cell subset was spread evenly across all wells of several immunoSEQ 96-well plates, with each plate serving as a replicate. For sorted subsets, approximately 200 ng of genomic DNA, equivalent to about 30,000 T cell genomes, went into each replicate PCR. The purified libraries were quantified using a Qubit 3.0 fluorometer, sized with a Bioanalyzer 2100, and then quantified again using the KAPA Library Quantification kit. Each immunoSEQ 96-well plate was sequenced on its own single-read 150-cycle Illumina NextSeq 550 flow cell. The authors' analysis ran thus. The immunoSEQ output contained only junctional sequences without quality scores, so filtering could not match that applied to full-length reads. Sequences were annotated with PyIR, a Python wrapper for IgBLAST v1.9, using IMGT germline references to assign V/J genes and CDR3. Any read was removed if the V/J assignment was weak (E-value above 1e-6), the CDR3 was missing, or the read contained stop codons, out-of-frame junctions, or ambiguous translated residues. V3J clonotypes were defined as sequences sharing the same inferred V gene, J gene, and CDR3 amino acid sequence. Percentage overlap between repertoires was computed as shared unique clonotypes divided by the size of the smaller repertoire. Three approaches were used to assess repertoire richness: RTK rarefaction, the Chao1 estimator, and Recon v2.1 estimates of unobserved clonotypes. For all TCRbeta clonotypes obtained by the gDNA method from a few donors, generation probabilities were computed with OLGA. Here the immuneACCESS table is served through TCRdb, limited to in-frame sequences with V and J called. Missing clones are a known gap in these copies; in checked studies unresolved V genes cover under half, and the rest lacks a known reason. The V and J calls and clone size are taken from that table; D and trimming were inferred from the DNA. The sample data list approximately 500,000 clones, and 90% to 97% of these were observed just once. The top ten clonotypes cover 0.06% of the sample.

What the work shows at the level of the full study, not this receptor alone: Even with the large sequencing depth, rarefaction of the sorted-subset datasets indicated that sequencing was incomplete. Compared with non-shared clonotypes, clonotypes shared by all four sorted-subset donors had higher generation probabilities. Estimated clonotype richness was generally larger for naive than for memory subsets. Sampling was restricted to blood, and TCR repertoires in tissue are likely to differ from TCR repertoires in blood. Because the study included a small number of donors, the genetic and exposure-history diversity represented was limited. When a few donors were compared, the shared fraction of clonotypes was about 5% for naive CD4, around 3.5% for naive CD8, 2.3% for memory CD4, and less than 0.5% for memory CD8. Based on pairwise subsampling, the degree of clonotype sharing among donors was expected to be affected by sequencing depth.

The donors were healthy, HIV-negative adults who had no recently reported acute infections or vaccinations. All donors were Caucasian adults living in Nashville, Tennessee, USA. CD4+ T cells were enriched by magnetic negative selection, after which naive cells were positively selected on CD45RA and the negative fraction was taken as the memory subset. After blood collection by leukapheresis, PBMCs were isolated using Ficoll-Histopaque density gradient centrifugation and then cryopreserved in the vapor phase of liquid nitrogen. Purity and quantity of every magnetically sorted T cell population were checked by analytical flow cytometry. From each sorted fraction, genomic DNA was isolated and quantified by UV absorbance on a Nanodrop 2000c.

Sequenced input: naive CD4+ T cells sorted from blood. This specimen's cell subset or site label, interpreted: CD45RA+ positively selected. The chain uses TRBV2 and TRBJ1-3; 10 nucleotides in the junction match TRBD1. This receptor was identified in a woman aged 25 to 45 in good health. CDR3 sequence: CASSVRDRGPGGNTIYF. The DNA sequence follows: TGTGCCAGCAGTGTCCGGGACAGGGGACCTGGTGGAAACACCATATATTTT.